One T cell receptor (beta chain) is described in this entry. This specimen belongs to a study of T-cell reconstitution after alpha-beta-depleted transplantation in children. The CDR3 spans 15 residues. V shed 5 bases and J shed 8 bases, with 21 bases lying between them. This sample's TCRbeta library carried unique molecular identifier barcodes. In TCRdb, the PCR reads were re-called with MiXCR into one record per CDR3 protein. The table lists about 230,000 distinct CDR3 sequences, around 9.5% of them singletons. This rearrangement joins TRBV12-3 or TRBV12-4 to TRBJ1-2; TRBD1 might be the D (6 bases). The sample in question was PBMCs from the stem cell graft donor, obtained from the stem cell graft. The sequence came from a human donor who donated a stem cell graft to a child with acute lymphoblastic leukemia. CDR3 sequence reads: CASSPSTGRRFGYTF. CDR3 coding DNA: TGTGCCAGCAGTCCCTCCACAGGGCGACGGTTCGGCTACACCTTC.